This TCR beta chain was captured in a study of blood T cell repertoires in COVID-19. At the level of the study: Some COVID-19 samples were acute and others convalescent; all came from the United States, Italy and Spain. The analysed material was cDNA or gDNA that came from T cells, B-cell-depleted T cells, or PBMCs.

Methods used by the authors: Researchers report that nucleated cell counts were estimated from reference gene primer amplification. Repertoires were generated with immunoSEQ multiplex PCR, while TCRdb's copy carries only in-frame clones and drops some. V and J calls and clone size follow that table, whereas D and trimming were derived from the DNA. The sample carries 150,000 or so clones, around 82% recorded once. The sequencing sample was made of peripheral blood. This TCR was sampled from a man aged 60 to 69 who had recovered from COVID-19.

The DNA of the CDR3 is TGTGCCAGCTCGCCAGACACCTCCTATAATTCACCCCTCCACTTT. This codes for CASSPDTSYNSPLHF. The chain carries TRBV18 and TRBJ1-6; D gene unclear. CDR3 length equals 15 residues. V lost 6 bases and J 0 bases, leaving 9 bases between the germline ends. The germline gives CDR1 KGHSH, CDR2 LQKENI.